In this sample, the clone carrying this T cell receptor (beta chain) turned up once. Some clones are missing from TCRdb's copy, which holds only in-frame ones; the method was immunoSEQ multiplex PCR. Of tens of thousands of clones detected, approximately 94% appear once; the ten largest clones hold around 3.5%. The V gene end was trimmed by 3 bases and the J gene end by 9 bases; junction bases not matched to a gene: 1. Germline values: CDR1 SGHTA, CDR2 FQGNSA. The CDR3 runs 14 residues. The data originate from a study of T cell changes during pregnancy in multiple sclerosis. The TCR sequence derives from a female donor with multiple sclerosis, enrolled in a pregnancy study. The sequenced sample was CD8+ T cells from peripheral blood mononuclear cells, obtained in the third trimester of pregnancy. The chain recombines TRBV7-2 with TRBJ2-1, with 14 nucleotides matching TRBD2. Here the CDR3 reads CASSFGTSGSEQFF. CDR3 DNA sequence: TGTGCCAGCAGCTTCGGGACTAGCGGGAGTGAGCAGTTCTTC. Full variable domain (missing parts from reference TRBV7-2 and TRBJ2-1): GAGVSQSPSNKVTEKGKDVELRCDPISGHTALYWYRQSLGQGLEFLIYFQGNSAPDKSGLPSDRFSAERTGGSVSTLTIQRTQQEDSAVYLCASSFGTSGSEQFFGPGTRLTVL.